These 8 T cell receptor beta chains were sequenced from one sample in a study of blood T cell repertoires in COVID-19. The method was immunoSEQ multiplex PCR; TCRdb's version includes in-frame clones alone and lacks a portion of them. The sample has roughly 180,000 clones; roughly nine tenths are singletons. Sequenced input: peripheral blood. The source of these receptors is a man between 65 and 80 years old with active or convalescent COVID-19.

The chain recombines TRBV7-2 with TRBJ2-1; possibly TRBD2 for D (6 bases). Per the germline V gene, CDR1 is SGHTA and CDR2 is FQGNSA. The CDR3 spans 14 residues. The V end lost 6 bases, the J end lost 4 bases, and 13 bases lay between the germline ends. CDR3: CASRPGGVYNEQFF. As DNA, the CDR3 is TGTGCCAGCAGGCCAGGAGGGGTTTACAATGAGCAGTTCTTC.

The chain uses TRBV6-4 and TRBJ1-6, with 9 bases aligning to TRBD1. The CDR3 loop spans 14 amino acids. Germline-derived CDR1 and CDR2 are MRHNA and SNTAGT. J lost 10 bases, V lost 6 bases, and 7 bases had no gene match. The chain's CDR3 is CASRGTGMGSPLHF. The CDR3 coding sequence is TGTGCCAGCAGGGGGACAGGGATGGGCTCACCCCTCCACTTT.

The rearrangement links TRBV2 to TRBJ1-2; D is undetermined. Trimming cost V 8 bases and J 0 bases, with 7 bases left between them. The CDR3 totals 12 residues. From germline, CDR1 is SNHLY and CDR2 FYNNEI. CDR3 DNA: TGTGCCAGCGTACAGACTAACTATGGCTACACCTTC. This codes for CASVQTNYGYTF.

As concerns this clone: Other DNA sequences in the same sample also yield this CDR3. The CDR3 here is CASSLRENQPQHF. The CDR3 DNA follows: TGTGCCAGCAGTTTGCGCGAGAATCAGCCCCAGCATTTT. This chain connects TRBV27 to TRBJ1-5; no clear D. The CDR3 has 13 amino acids. V dropped 3 bases and J dropped 4 bases, with 7 bases sitting between them. Germline values: CDR1 MNHEY, CDR2 SMNVEV (reference sequence).

This clone appeared many times. The rearrangement links TRBV11-2 to TRBJ2-7; possibly TRBD2 for D (5 bases). The germline V gene has CDR1 SGHAT and CDR2 FQNNGV. CDR3 length equals 16 residues. The V end lost 5 bases, the J end lost 0 bases, and 17 bases lay between the germline ends. The CDR3 sequence is CASSPLARKSSYEQYF. Here the CDR3 DNA reads TGTGCCAGCAGCCCCCTAGCCAGGAAAAGCTCCTACGAGCAGTACTTC.

The V gene is TRBV10-3, the J gene TRBJ2-7; a possible D gene is TRBD1 (5 bases). The V end lost 2 bases, the J end lost 3 bases, and 5 bases lay between the germline ends. This CDR3 spans 12 amino acids. Germline V gene lookup returns CDR1 ENHRY and CDR2 SYGVKD. In nucleotides, the CDR3 is TGTGCCATCAGTGAGACAGGCTACGAGCAGTACTTC. This sequence encodes CAISETGYEQYF.

In its sample, this clone was seen once. This sequence joins TRBV10-3 and TRBJ2-7, with 11 bases identical to TRBD1. After removal of 6 bases from V and 2 bases from J, the junction contained 6 bases not matched to a gene. The CDR3 length is 15 residues. CDR1 ENHRY and CDR2 SYGVKD come from the germline V gene. The CDR3 loop reads CAISPWDRGTYEQYF. CDR3 in DNA: TGTGCCATCAGCCCATGGGACAGGGGGACCTACGAGCAGTACTTC.

The chain joins TRBV6-5 to TRBJ2-6; D is unresolved. From germline, CDR1 is MNHEY and CDR2 SVGAGI. The CDR3 runs to 14 residues. Trimming took 7 bases from V and 4 from J, leaving 11 bases between them. This chain's CDR3 is CASKGSQGANVLTF. Written as DNA, the CDR3 is TGTGCCAGCAAAGGTAGCCAAGGGGCCAACGTCCTGACTTTC.